One and the same sample provided the 11 T cell receptor beta chains below, sequenced in a study of cytomegalovirus exposure and HLA in healthy donors. PCR employed 60 Vbeta and 13 Jbeta primers. The table came from immunoSEQ multiplex PCR; TCRdb's copy has only in-frame clones and leaves some out. The table records about 110,000 clones, 50% to 70% of them present only once. Sequenced material: PBMCs. These receptors were collected from a man aged 30-40 years in good health and CMV-seropositive.

The genes are TRBV28 and TRBJ1-4; D gene uncertain. CDR1 MDHEN and CDR2 SYDVKM come from the germline V gene. This CDR3 contains 12 residues. The ends were cut back, 4 bases at V and 4 bases at J, with 4 bases in the middle. CDR3 sequence reads: CASSSFNEKLFF. The CDR3 coding sequence is TGTGCCAGCAGTTCCTTTAATGAAAAACTGTTTTTT.

The chain joins TRBV5-4 to TRBJ1-1, with 7 nucleotides matching TRBD1. The length of the CDR3 is 14 residues. J gave up 5 bases and V 4 bases, and 8 bases lay outside the gene matches. Germline CDR1 and CDR2: SGHNT and YYREEE (reference sequence). Written as DNA, the CDR3 is TGTGCCAGCAGCCATCCCGGGACAGTTACTGAAGCTTTCTTT. This sequence encodes CASSHPGTVTEAFF.

The V call is TRBV5-1, the J call TRBJ1-1; 7 bases map to TRBD1. V was pared by 4 bases and J by 4 bases, with 10 bases of the junction left unmatched. Germline V lookup: CDR1 SGHRS, CDR2 YFSETQ. The CDR3 sequence is 15 residues long. CDR3 sequence reads: CASSSNRGGVTEAFF. The CDR3 bases are TGCGCCAGCAGCAGCAACAGGGGAGGTGTCACTGAAGCTTTCTTT.

The J gene is TRBJ1-2, the V gene TRBV11-2; no firm D call. Trimming left V 4 bases short and J 10 bases short, with 13 bases between. CDR1 and CDR2 (germline): SGHAT, FQNNGV. This CDR3 region has 12 residues. DNA of the CDR3: TGTGCCAGCAGCTCCAACCGGGGATACTACACCTTC. It specifies CASSSNRGYYTF. Complete variable domain (other parts from reference TRBV11-2 and TRBJ1-2): EAGVAQSPRYKIIEKRQSVAFWCNPISGHATLYWYQQILGQGPKLLIQFQNNGVVDDSQLPKDRFSAERLKGVDSTLKIQPAKLEDSAVYLCASSSNRGYYTFGSGTRLTVV.

V gene TRBV18 combines with J gene TRBJ1-5; no firm D call. Trimming took 5 bases from V and 1 from J, leaving 9 bases between them. This CDR3 comprises 14 residues. Germline V gene lookup returns CDR1 KGHSH and CDR2 LQKENI. Written as DNA, the CDR3 is TGTGCCAGCTCAATTAGCCAGAGCAATCAGCCCCAGCATTTT. It yields the protein CASSISQSNQPQHF.

This clone has more than one count but fewer than ten. At one boundary the junction diverges from the germline segment, which might be a read error. This chain joins TRBV7-7 and TRBJ2-5, with TRBD2 matching 10 bases. Looked up from germline, CDR1 is SSHAT and CDR2 is FNYEAQ (reference sequence). The CDR3 sequence is 15 residues long. CDR3 sequence (DNA): TGTGCTAGCAGCTTAAGCGGGGGGGCCTGGGAGACCCAGTACTTC. Its translation is CASSLSGGAWETQYF.

This chain joins TRBV7-8 and TRBJ2-7; 7 bases agree with TRBD2. Germline V gene data show CDR1 as SGHVS and CDR2 as FQNEAQ. The CDR3 spans 15 residues. J was trimmed by 3 bases and V by 5 bases; bases with no gene match: 10. In nucleotides, the CDR3 is TGTGCCAGCAGCCTCTACTGGGCGGGGGACTACGAGCAGTACTTC. Amino acids: CASSLYWAGDYEQYF.

The chain combines TRBV6-1 with TRBJ1-3; 9 bases fit TRBD1. J lost 2 bases, V lost 10 bases, and 3 bases had no gene match. Germline V gives CDR1 MNHNS, CDR2 SASEGT. The CDR3 loop spans 13 amino acids. Here the CDR3 DNA reads TGTGCCACCCGACAGGGGGCTGGAAACACCATATATTTT. Translation gives CATRQGAGNTIYF.

DNA for the CDR3: TGTGCCAGTAGCGGGTCTTGGGCTGGGGCCAACGTCCTGACTTTC. Translated: CASSGSWAGANVLTF. This chain uses TRBV19 with TRBJ2-6; D gene ambiguous. This CDR3 contains 15 residues. The ends were cut back, 6 bases at V and 2 bases at J, with 11 bases in the middle. Germline assignment: CDR1 LNHDA and CDR2 SQIVND (reference sequence).

The V call is TRBV2, the J call TRBJ2-3, with 12 bases matching TRBD2. V shed 5 bases, J shed 1 base, and the junction held 4 bases outside the gene matches. This CDR3 has 16 residues. Germline CDR1 SNHLY, CDR2 FYNNEI. The CDR3 DNA follows: TGTGCCAGCAGTTTACGGACTAGCGGGGGCACAGATACGCAGTATTTT. Its translation: CASSLRTSGGTDTQYF.

The chain combines TRBV27 with TRBJ2-7; D is perhaps TRBD2 (6 bases). The CDR3 is made up of 15 amino acids. Trimming took off 2 bases at V and 0 bases at J, with 11 bases between the two ends. CDR1 is MNHEY, CDR2 SMNVEV, per germline (reference sequence). CDR3 loop: CASSLQWGDSYEQYF. The CDR3 coding sequence is TGTGCCAGCAGTTTACAGTGGGGGGACTCCTACGAGCAGTACTTC.